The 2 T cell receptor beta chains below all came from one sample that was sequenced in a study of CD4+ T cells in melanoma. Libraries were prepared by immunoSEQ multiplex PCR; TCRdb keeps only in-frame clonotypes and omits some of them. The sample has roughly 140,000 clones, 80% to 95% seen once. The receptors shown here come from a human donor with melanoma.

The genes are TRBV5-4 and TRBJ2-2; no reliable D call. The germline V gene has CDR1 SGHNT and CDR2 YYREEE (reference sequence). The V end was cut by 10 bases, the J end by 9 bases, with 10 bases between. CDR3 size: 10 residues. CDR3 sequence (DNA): TGTGCCCTAACGCAGCGGGAGCTGTTTTTT. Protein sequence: CALTQRELFF.

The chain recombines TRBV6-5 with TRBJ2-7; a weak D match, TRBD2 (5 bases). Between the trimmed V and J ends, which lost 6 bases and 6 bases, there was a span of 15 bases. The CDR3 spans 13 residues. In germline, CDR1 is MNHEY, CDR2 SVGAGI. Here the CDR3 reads CASRPEGGREQYF. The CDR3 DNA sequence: TGTGCCAGCAGACCCGAGGGCGGGCGCGAGCAGTACTTC.